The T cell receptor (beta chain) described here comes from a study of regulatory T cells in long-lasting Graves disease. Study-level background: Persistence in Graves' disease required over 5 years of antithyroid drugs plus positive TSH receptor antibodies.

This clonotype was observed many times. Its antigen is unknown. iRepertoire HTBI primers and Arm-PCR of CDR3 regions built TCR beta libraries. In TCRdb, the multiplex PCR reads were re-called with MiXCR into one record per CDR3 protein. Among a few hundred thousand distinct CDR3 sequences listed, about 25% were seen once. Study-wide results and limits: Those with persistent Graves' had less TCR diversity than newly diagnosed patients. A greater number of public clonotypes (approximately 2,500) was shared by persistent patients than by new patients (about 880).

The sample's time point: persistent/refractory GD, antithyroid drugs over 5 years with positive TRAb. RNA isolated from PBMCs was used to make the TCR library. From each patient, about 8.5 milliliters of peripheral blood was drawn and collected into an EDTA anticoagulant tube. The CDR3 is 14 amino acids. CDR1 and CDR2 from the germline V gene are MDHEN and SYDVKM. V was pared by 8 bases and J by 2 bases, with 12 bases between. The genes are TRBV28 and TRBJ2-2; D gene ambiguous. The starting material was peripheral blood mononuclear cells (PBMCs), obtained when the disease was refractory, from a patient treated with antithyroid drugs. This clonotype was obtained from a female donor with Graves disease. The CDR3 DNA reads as TGTGCCAGCCTAAAACTGATAAACACCGGGGAGCTGTTTTTT. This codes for CASLKLINTGELFF.